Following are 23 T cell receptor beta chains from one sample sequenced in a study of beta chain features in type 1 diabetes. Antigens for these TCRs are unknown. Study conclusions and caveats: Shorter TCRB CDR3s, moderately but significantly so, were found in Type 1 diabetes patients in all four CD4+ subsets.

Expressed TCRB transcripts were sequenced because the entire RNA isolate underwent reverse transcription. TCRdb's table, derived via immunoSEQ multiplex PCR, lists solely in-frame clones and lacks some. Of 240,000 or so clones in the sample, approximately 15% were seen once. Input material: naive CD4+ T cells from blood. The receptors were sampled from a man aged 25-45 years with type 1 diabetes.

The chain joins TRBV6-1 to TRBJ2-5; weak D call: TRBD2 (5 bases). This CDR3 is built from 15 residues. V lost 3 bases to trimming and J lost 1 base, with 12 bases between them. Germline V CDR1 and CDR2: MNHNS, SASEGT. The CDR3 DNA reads TGTGCCAGCAGTGAGAGAGGGAGTGGCCAAGAGACCCAGTACTTC. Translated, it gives CASSERGSGQETQYF.

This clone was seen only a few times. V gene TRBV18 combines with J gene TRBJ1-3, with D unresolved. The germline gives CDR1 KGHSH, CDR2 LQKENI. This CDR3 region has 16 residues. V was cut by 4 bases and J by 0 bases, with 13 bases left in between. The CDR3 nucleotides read TGTGCCAGCTCACTCTTGGACTGGAGCTCTGGAAACACCATATATTTT. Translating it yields CASSLLDWSSGNTIYF.

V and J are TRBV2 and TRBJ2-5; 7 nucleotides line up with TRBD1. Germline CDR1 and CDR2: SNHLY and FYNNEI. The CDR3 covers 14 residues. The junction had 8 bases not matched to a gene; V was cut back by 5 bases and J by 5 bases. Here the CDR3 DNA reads TGTGCCAGCAGTTACAGGGGCCTTGGGGAGACCCAGTACTTC. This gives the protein CASSYRGLGETQYF.

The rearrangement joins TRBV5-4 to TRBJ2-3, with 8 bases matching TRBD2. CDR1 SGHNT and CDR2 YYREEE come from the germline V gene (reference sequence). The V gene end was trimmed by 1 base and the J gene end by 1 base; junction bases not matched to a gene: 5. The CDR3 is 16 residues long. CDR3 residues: CASSLRGGDGTDTQYF. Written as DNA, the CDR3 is TGTGCCAGCAGCTTGCGGGGGGGAGACGGCACAGATACGCAGTATTTT.

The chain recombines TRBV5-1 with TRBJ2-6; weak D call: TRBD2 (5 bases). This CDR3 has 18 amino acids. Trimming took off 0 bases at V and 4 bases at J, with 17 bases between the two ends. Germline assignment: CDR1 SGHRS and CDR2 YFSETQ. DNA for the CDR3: TGCGCCAGCAGCTTGGCCGGTTCGGGGTTGAAAGGGGCCAACGTCCTGACTTTC. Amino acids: CASSLAGSGLKGANVLTF.

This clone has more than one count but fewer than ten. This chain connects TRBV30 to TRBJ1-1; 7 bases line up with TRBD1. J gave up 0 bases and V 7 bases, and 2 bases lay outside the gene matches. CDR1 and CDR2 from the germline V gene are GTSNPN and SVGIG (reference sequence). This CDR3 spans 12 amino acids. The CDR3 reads CASGQMNTEAFF. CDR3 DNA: TGTGCCTCGGGACAGATGAACACTGAAGCTTTCTTT. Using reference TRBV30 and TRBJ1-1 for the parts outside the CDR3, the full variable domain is SQTIHQWPATLVQPVGSPLSLECTVEGTSNPNLYWYRQAAGRGLQLLFYSVGIGQISSEVPQNLSASRPQDRQFILSSKKLLLSDSGFYLCASGQMNTEAFFGQGTRLTVV.

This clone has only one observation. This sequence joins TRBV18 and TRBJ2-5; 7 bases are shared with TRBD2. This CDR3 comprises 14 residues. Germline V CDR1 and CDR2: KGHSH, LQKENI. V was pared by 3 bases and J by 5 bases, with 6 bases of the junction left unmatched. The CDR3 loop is CASSPTDGGETQYF. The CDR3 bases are TGTGCCAGCTCACCTACTGACGGGGGGGAGACCCAGTACTTC.

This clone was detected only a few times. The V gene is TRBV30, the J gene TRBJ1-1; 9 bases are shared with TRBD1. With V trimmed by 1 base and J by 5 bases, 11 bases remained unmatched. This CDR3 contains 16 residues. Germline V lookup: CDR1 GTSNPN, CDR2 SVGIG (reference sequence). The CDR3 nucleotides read TGTGCCTGGAGTGGAAACAGGGGGCGAGGTCTGACTGAAGCTTTCTTT. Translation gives CAWSGNRGRGLTEAFF. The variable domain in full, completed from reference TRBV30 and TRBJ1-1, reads SQTIHQWPATLVQPVGSPLSLECTVEGTSNPNLYWYRQAAGRGLQLLFYSVGIGQISSEVPQNLSASRPQDRQFILSSKKLLLSDSGFYLCAWSGNRGRGLTEAFFGQGTRLTVV.

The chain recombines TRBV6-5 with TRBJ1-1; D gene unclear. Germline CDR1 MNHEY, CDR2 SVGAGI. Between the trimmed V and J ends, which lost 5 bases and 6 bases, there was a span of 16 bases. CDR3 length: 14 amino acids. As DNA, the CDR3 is TGTGCCAGCAGTCCGACGATCACCAGGCCTGAAGCTTTCTTT. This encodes CASSPTITRPEAFF.

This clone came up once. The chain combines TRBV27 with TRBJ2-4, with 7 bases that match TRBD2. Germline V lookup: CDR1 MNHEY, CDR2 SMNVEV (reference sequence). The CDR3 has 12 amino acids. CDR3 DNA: TGTGTTACCCGGGGGGTGTTGGACATTCAGTACTTC. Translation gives CVTRGVLDIQYF.

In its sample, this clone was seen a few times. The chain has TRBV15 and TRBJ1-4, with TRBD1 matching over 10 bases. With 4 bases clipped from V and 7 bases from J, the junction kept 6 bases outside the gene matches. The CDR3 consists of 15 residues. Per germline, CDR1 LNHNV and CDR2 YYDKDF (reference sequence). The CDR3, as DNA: TGTGCCACCAGCATCCGGACAGGGGGAACTGAAAAACTGTTTTTT. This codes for CATSIRTGGTEKLFF.

The CDR3 is CASSPRGSTLYYEQYF. The CDR3 DNA reads as TGCGCCAGCAGCCCTCGGGGGTCTACTCTATACTACGAGCAGTACTTC. The V call is TRBV4-1, the J call TRBJ2-7; weak D call: TRBD2 (6 bases). V gave up 4 bases and J gave up 3 bases, with 19 bases separating them. The length of the CDR3 is 16 residues. The germline V gene has CDR1 MGHRA and CDR2 YSYEKL.

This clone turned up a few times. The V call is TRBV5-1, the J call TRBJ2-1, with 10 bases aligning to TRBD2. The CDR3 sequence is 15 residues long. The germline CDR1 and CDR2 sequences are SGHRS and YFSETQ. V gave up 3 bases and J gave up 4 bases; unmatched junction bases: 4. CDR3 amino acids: CASSSLAGTYNEQFF. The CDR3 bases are TGCGCCAGCAGCTCACTAGCGGGGACATACAATGAGCAGTTCTTC.

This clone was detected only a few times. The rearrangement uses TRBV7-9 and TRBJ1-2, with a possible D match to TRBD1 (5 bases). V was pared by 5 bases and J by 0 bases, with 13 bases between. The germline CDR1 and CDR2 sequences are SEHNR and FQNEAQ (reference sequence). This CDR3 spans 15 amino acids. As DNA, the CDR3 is TGTGCCAGCAGCCTGCAGGGCTGGACTAACTATGGCTACACCTTC. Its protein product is CASSLQGWTNYGYTF.

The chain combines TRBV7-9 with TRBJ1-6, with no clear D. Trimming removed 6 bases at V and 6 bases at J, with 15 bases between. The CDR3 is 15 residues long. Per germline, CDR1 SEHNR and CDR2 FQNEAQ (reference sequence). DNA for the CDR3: TGTGCCAGCAGGGATCAAGCACAGCTTAATTCACCCCTCCACTTT. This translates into CASRDQAQLNSPLHF.

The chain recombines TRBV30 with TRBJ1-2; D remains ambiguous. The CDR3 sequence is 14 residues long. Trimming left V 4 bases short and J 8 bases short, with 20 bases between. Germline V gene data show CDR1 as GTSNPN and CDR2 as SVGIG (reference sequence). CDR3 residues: CAWTQGRTGWGYTF. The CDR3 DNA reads TGTGCCTGGACCCAAGGCAGGACTGGGTGGGGCTACACCTTC.

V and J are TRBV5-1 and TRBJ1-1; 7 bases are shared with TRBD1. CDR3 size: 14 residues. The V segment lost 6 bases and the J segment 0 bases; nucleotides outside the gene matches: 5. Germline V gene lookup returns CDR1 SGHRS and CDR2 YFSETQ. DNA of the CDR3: TGCGCCAGCACCCGGGACAGTTTGAACACTGAAGCTTTCTTT. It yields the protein CASTRDSLNTEAFF.

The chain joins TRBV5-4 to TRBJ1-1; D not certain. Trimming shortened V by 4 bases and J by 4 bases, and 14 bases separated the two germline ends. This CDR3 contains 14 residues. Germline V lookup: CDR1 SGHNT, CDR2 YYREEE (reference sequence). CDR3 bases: TGTGCCAGCAGCAATCCCCGGTCCCCCACTGAAGCTTTCTTT. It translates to CASSNPRSPTEAFF.

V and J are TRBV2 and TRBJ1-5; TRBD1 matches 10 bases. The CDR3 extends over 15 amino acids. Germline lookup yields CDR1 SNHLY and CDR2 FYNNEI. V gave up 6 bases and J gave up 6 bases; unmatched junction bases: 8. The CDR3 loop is CASRSRTGGGQPQHF. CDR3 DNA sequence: TGTGCCAGCAGGTCCAGGACAGGGGGGGGTCAGCCCCAGCATTTT.

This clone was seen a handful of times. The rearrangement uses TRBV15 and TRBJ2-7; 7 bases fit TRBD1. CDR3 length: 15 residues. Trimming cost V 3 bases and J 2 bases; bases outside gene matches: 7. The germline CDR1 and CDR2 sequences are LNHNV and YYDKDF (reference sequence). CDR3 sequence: CATSRDRGQAYEQYF. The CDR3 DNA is TGTGCCACCAGCAGGGATAGAGGACAGGCCTACGAGCAGTACTTC.

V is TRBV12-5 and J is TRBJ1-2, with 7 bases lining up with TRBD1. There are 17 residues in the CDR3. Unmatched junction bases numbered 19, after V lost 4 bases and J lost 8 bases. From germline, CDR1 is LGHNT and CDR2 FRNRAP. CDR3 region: CASGSPHTGALSGGYTF. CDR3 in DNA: TGTGCTAGTGGTTCCCCTCATACAGGGGCTTTATCGGGCGGCTACACCTTC.

The CDR3 is CASRSRGNTEAFF. CDR3 bases: TGTGCCAGCAGGAGCCGGGGGAACACTGAAGCTTTCTTT. The rearrangement links TRBV6-5 to TRBJ1-1; D call uncertain. Germline CDR1 and CDR2: MNHEY and SVGAGI. V was trimmed by 6 bases and J by 1 base, leaving 9 bases between them. The CDR3 sequence is 13 residues long.

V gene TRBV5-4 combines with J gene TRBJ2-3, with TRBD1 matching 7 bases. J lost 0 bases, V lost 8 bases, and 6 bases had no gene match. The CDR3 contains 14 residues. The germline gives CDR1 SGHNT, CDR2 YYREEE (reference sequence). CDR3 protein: CASARDSSTDTQYF. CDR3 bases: TGTGCCAGTGCCCGGGACAGTAGCACAGATACGCAGTATTTT.